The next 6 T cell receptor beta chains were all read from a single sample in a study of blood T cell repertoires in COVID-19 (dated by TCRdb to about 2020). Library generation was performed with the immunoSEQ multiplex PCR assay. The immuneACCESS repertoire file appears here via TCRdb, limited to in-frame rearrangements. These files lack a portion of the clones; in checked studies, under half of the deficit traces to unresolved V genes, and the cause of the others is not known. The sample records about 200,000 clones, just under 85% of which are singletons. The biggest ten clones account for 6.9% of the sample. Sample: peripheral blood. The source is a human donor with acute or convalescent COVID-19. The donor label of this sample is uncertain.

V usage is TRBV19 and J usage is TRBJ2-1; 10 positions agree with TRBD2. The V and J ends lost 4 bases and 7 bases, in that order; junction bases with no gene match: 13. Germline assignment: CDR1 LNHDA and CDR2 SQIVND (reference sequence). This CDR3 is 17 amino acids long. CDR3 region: CASSKRGVLAGENEQFF. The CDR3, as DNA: TGTGCCAGTAGTAAGCGGGGGGTCCTAGCGGGAGAGAATGAGCAGTTCTTC.

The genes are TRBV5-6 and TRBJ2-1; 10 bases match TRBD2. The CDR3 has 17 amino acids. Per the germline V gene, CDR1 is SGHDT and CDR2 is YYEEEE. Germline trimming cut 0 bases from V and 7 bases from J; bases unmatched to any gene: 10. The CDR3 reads CASSLGASGRAENEQFF. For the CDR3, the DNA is TGTGCCAGCAGCTTGGGGGCGAGCGGGAGGGCCGAGAATGAGCAGTTCTTC. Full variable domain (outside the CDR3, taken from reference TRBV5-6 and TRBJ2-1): DAGVTQSPTHLIKTRGQQVTLRCSPKSGHDTVSWYQQALGQGPQFIFQYYEEEERQRGNFPDRFSGHQFPNYSSELNVNALLLGDSALYLCASSLGASGRAENEQFFGPGTRLTVL.

Here the CDR3 DNA reads TGTGCCAGCAGCCGAGCGGGTAGCACAGATACGCAGTATTTT. Translating gives CASSRAGSTDTQYF. The chain links TRBV3-1 (or the pseudogene TRBV3-2) to TRBJ2-3, with D possibly matching TRBD2 (6 bases). This CDR3 comprises 14 residues. V lost 4 bases to trimming and J lost 0 bases, with 8 bases between them. Germline V gene sequence: CDR1 LGHDT, CDR2 YNNKEL (reference sequence).

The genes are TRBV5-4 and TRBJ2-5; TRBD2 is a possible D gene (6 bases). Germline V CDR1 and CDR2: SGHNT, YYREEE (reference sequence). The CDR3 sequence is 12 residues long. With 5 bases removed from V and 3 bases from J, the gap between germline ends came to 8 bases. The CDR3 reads CASREGEETQYF. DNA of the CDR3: TGTGCCAGCAGGGAGGGAGAAGAGACCCAGTACTTC.

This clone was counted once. The CDR3 region has the DNA TGTGCCAGCACCCAAGCGCAGGGAGGATACAATGAGCAGTTCTTC. It encodes CASTQAQGGYNEQFF. V gene TRBV7-9 combines with J gene TRBJ2-1, with a possible D match to TRBD2 (6 bases). Germline V gives CDR1 SEHNR, CDR2 FQNEAQ (reference sequence). V was shortened by 7 bases and J by 4 bases, with 17 bases between the two germline ends. The CDR3 length is 15 residues. Using reference TRBV7-9 and TRBJ2-1 for the parts outside the CDR3, the full variable domain is DTGVSQNPRHKITKRGQNVTFRCDPISEHNRLYWYRQTLGQGPEFLTYFQNEAQLEKSRLLSDRFSAERPKGSFSTLEIQRTEQGDSAMYLCASTQAQGGYNEQFFGPGTRLTVL.

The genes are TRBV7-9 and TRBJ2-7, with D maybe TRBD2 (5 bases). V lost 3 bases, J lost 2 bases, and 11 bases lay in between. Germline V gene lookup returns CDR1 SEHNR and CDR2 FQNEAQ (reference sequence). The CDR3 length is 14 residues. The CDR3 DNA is TGTGCCAGCAGCTTCGCCGGAGGCGCCTACGAGCAGTACTTC. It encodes CASSFAGGAYEQYF.